This T cell receptor (beta chain) originates from a study of CD8 T cells in Susac syndrome. The CD8+ and CD4+ T cells were isolated magnetically using a negative isolation approach, whereas the TEMRA cells were enriched by FACS. CDR1 is SEHNR, CDR2 FQNEAQ, per germline (reference sequence). The CDR3 is made up of 16 amino acids. Losses at the gene ends were 6 bases for V and 0 bases for J; bases not matched to a gene: 6. The sample holds one count of this clonotype. The RNA input was about 0.5 to 1 ug, and it was reverse transcribed with random hexamers. TCRdb independently ran MiXCR on the immunoSEQ multiplex PCR reads; one entry per CDR3 protein. Seen here are around 46,000 distinct CDR3 sequences, 80% to 95% observed once, and the top ten hold approximately 0.41%.

The sequenced sample was CD8+ T cells from PBMCs. This sequence joins TRBV7-9 and TRBJ2-1; 9 bases map to TRBD2. This clonotype originated in a human donor in good health. The CDR3 sequence: CASSPREGISYNEQFF. The CDR3 nucleotides read TGTGCCAGCAGTCCGCGGGAGGGCATCTCCTACAATGAGCAGTTCTTC.